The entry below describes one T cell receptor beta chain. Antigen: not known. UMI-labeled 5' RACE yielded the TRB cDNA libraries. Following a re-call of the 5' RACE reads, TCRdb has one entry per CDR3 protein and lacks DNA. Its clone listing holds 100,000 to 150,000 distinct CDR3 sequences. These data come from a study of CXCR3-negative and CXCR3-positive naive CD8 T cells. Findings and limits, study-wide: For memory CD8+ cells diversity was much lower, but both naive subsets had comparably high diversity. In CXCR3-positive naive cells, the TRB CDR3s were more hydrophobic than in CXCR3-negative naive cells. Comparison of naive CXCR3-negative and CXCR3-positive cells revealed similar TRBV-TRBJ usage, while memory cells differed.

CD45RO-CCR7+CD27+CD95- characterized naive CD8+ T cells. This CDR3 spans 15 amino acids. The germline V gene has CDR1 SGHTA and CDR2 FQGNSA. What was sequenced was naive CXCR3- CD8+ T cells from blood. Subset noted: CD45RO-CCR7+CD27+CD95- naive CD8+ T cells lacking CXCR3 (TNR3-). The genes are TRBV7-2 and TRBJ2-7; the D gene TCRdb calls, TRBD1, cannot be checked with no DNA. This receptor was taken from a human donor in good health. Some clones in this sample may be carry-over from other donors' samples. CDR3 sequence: CASSLEGGISYEQYF.